This T cell receptor beta chain comes out of a study of identical twins. Study-level results: The more abundant beta clonotypes in cord blood had fewer insertions, and memory repertoires did not show this.

Germline assignment: CDR1 SGDLS and CDR2 YYNGEE. Trimming removed 3 bases from V and 0 bases from J; junction bases left unmatched: 3. The CDR3 has 15 amino acids. Comments on this clonotype: Antigen specificity is unknown.

Unique molecular identifiers were present on the cDNA, which also gained a universal primer site by template switching. Via MiXCR, TCRdb re-called the 5' RACE reads, giving one row per CDR3 protein. In the table there are approximately 210,000 distinct CDR3 sequences, over 5.5% of which are singletons. Another study also made use of these data, one on T cells expressing NK-cell markers.

Source material: CD8+ T cells sorted from blood. This sequence joins TRBV9 and TRBJ2-1; 7 bases line up with TRBD2. The source of this sequence is a woman in her late teens or twenties in good health. CDR3 DNA sequence: TGTGCCAGCAGCGCTAGCGGATTCTCCTACAATGAGCAGTTCTTC. Protein sequence: CASSASGFSYNEQFF.